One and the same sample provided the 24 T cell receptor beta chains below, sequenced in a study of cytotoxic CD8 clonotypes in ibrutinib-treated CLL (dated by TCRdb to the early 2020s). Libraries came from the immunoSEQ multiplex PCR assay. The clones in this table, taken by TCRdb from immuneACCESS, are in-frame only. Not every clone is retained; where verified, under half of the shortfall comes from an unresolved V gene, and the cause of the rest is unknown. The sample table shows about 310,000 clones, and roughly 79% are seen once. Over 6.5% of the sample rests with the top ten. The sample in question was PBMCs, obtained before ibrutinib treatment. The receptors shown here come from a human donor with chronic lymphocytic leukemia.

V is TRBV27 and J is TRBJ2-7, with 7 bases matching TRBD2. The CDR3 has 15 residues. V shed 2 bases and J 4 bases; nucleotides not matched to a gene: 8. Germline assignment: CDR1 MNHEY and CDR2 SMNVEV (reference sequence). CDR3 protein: CASSLTSVNPYEQYF. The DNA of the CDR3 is TGTGCCAGCAGTTTAACTAGCGTTAATCCGTACGAGCAGTACTTC.

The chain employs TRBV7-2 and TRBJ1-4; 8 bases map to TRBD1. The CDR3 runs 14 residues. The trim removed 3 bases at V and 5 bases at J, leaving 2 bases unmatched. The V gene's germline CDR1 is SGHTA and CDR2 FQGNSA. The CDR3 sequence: CASSLTGDNEKLFF. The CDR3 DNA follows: TGTGCCAGCAGCTTGACAGGGGACAATGAAAAACTGTTTTTT.

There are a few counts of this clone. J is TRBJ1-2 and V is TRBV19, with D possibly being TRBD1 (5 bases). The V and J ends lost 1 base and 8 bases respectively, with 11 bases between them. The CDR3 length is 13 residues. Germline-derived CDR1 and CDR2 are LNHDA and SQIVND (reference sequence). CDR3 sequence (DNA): TGTGCCAGTAGTATAGCCAGGACACGGGGCTACACCTTC. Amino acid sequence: CASSIARTRGYTF.

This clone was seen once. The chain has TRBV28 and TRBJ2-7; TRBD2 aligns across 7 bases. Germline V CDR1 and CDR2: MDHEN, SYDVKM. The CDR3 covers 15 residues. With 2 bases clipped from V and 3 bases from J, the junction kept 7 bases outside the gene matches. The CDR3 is CASSLPGGRVYEQYF. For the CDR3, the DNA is TGTGCCAGCAGTTTACCGGGGGGTAGAGTCTACGAGCAGTACTTC.

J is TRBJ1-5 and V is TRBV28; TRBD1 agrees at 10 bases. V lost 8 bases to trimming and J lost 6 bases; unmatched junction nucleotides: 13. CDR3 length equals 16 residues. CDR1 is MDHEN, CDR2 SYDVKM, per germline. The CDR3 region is CASGTPGQGFIQPQHF. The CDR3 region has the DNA TGTGCCAGCGGGACGCCGGGACAGGGGTTCATTCAGCCCCAGCATTTT.

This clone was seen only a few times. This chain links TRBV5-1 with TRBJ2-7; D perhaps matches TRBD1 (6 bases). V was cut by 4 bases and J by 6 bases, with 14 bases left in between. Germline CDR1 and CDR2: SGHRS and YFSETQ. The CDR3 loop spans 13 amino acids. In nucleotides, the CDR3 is TGCGCCAGCAGCCAGGACAGTCGGGTCGAGCAGTACTTC. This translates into CASSQDSRVEQYF.

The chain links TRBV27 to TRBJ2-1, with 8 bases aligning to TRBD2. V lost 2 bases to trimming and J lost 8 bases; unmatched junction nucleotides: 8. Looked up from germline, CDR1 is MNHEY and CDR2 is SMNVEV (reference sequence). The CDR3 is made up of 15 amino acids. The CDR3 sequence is CASSLAGGRRHEQFF. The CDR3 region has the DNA TGTGCCAGCAGTTTAGCGGGAGGACGCCGGCATGAGCAGTTCTTC.

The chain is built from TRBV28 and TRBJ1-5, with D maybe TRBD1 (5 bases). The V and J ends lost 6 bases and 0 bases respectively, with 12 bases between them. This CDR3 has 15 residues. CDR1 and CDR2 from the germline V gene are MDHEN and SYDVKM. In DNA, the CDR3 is TGTGCCAGCAGGCCCCTGGGGGTTAGCAATCAGCCCCAGCATTTT. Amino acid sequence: CASRPLGVSNQPQHF.

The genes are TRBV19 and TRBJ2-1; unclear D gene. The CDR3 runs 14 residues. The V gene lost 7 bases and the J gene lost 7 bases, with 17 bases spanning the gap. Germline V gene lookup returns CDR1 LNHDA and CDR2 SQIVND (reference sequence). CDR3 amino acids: CASKRVAGPNEQFF. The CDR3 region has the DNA TGTGCCAGTAAACGGGTTGCCGGTCCAAATGAGCAGTTCTTC.

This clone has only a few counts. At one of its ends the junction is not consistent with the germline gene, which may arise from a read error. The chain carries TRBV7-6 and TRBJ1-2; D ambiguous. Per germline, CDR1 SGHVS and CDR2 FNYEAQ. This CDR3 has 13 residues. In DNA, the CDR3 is TGTGCCAGCAGCTTAGCGCGGGATCACTCAATTTACTTC. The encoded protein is CASSLARDHSIYF.

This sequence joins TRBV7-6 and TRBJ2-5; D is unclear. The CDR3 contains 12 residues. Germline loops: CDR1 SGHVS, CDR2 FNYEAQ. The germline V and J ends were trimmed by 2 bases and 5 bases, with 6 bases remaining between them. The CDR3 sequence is CASSLSVETQYF. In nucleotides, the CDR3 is TGTGCCAGCAGCTTATCAGTGGAGACCCAGTACTTC.

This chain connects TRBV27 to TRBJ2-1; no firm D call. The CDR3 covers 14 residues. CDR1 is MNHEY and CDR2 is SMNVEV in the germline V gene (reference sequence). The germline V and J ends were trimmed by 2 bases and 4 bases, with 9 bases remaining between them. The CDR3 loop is CASSLRAGYNEQFF. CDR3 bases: TGTGCCAGCAGTTTACGGGCTGGTTACAATGAGCAGTTCTTC.

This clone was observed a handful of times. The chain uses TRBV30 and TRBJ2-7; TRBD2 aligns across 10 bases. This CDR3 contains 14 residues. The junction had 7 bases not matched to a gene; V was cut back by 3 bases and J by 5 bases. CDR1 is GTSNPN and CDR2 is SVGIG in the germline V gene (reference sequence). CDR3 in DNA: TGTGCCTGGAGCCCAGCGGGAGGGCCGGACGAGCAGTACTTC. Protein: CAWSPAGGPDEQYF.

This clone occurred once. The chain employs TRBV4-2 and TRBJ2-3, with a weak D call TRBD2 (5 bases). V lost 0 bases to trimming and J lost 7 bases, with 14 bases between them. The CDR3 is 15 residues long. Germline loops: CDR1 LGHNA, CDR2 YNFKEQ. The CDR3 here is CASSQEAREGYTQYF. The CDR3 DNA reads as TGTGCCAGCAGCCAAGAAGCCCGAGAGGGCTATACGCAGTATTTT.

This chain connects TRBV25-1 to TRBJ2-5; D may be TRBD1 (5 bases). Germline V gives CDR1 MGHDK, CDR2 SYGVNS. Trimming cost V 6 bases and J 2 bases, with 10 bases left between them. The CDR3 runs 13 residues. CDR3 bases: TGTGCCAGCAGCCGGACACCTCAAGAGACCCAGTACTTC. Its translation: CASSRTPQETQYF. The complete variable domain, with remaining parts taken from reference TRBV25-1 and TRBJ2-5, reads EADIYQTPRYLVIGTGKKITLECSQTMGHDKMYWYQQDPGMELHLIHYSYGVNSTEKGDLSSESTVSRIRTEHFPLTLESARPSHTSQYLCASSRTPQETQYFGPGTRLLVL.

The chain's CDR3 is CSVNLAEGSYNEQFF. The CDR3 DNA reads as TGCAGCGTAAACCTAGCGGAGGGCTCCTACAATGAGCAGTTCTTC. The V and J genes are TRBV29-1 and TRBJ2-1, with TRBD2 matching over 7 bases. V was pared by 6 bases and J by 0 bases, with 8 bases of the junction left unmatched. CDR1 and CDR2 from the germline V gene are SQVTM and ANQGSEA. The CDR3 loop spans 15 amino acids.

The CDR3, as DNA: TGTGCCAGCAGCCATCGGGCTTCCTACAATGAGCAGTTCTTC. Its translation is CASSHRASYNEQFF. This chain joins TRBV7-2 and TRBJ2-1; D not resolved. Between the trimmed V and J ends, which lost 5 bases and 1 base, there was a span of 9 bases. The CDR3 length is 14 residues. The V gene's germline CDR1 is SGHTA and CDR2 FQGNSA.

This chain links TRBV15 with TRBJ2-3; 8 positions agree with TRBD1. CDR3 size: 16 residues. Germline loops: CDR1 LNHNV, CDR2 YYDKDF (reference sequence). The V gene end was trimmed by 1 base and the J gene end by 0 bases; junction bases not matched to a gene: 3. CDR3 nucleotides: TGTGCCACCAGCAGAGGGACAGGGTCTAGCACAGATACGCAGTATTTT. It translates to CATSRGTGSSTDTQYF.

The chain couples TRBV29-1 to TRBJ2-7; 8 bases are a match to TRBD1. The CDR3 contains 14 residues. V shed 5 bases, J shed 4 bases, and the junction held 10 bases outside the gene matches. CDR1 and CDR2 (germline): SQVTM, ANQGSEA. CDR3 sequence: CSVSFGTGLYEQYF. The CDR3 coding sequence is TGCAGCGTTAGTTTCGGGACAGGACTTTACGAGCAGTACTTC.

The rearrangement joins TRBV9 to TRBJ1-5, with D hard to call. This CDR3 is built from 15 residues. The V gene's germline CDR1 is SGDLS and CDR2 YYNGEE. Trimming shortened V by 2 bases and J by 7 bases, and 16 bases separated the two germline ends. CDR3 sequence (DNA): TGTGCCAGCAGCGTTGGGGATGGGGTCAGGCAGCCCCAGCATTTT. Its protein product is CASSVGDGVRQPQHF.

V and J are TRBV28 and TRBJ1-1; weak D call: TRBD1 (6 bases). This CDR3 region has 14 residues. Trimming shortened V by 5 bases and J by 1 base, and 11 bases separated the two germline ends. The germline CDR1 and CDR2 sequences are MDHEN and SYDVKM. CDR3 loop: CASSITGWNTEAFF. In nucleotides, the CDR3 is TGTGCCAGCAGTATTACAGGGTGGAACACTGAAGCTTTCTTT.

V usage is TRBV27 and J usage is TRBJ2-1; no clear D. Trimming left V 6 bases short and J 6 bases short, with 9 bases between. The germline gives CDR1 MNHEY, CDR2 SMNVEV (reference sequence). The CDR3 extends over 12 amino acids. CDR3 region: CASSFFGNEQFF. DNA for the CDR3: TGTGCCAGCAGCTTCTTCGGCAATGAGCAGTTCTTC.

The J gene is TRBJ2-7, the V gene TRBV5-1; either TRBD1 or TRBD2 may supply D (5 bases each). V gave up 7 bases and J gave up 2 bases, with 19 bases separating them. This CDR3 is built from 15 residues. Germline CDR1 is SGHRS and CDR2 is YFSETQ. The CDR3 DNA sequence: TGCGCCAGCGCTGGGGATGGGACCGCCGCCTACGAGCAGTACTTC. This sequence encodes CASAGDGTAAYEQYF.

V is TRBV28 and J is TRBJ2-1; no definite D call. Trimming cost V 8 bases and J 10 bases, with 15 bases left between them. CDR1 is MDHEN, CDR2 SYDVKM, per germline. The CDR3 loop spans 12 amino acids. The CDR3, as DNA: TGTGCCAGCCAAAATCTGGGTCTCGAGCAGTTCTTC. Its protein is CASQNLGLEQFF.